The 23 T cell receptor beta chains below all came from one sample that was sequenced in a study of blood T cell repertoires in COVID-19 (dated by TCRdb to between 2020 and 2021). Receptor libraries were prepared by the immunoSEQ multiplex PCR assay. In its TCRdb copy, this immuneACCESS table keeps in-frame sequences only and misses some clones. Where compared with another copy, unresolved V genes explain less than half of these, and the others have no known cause. This sample lists fewer than 95,000 clones; 88% were detected once. The ten largest clones add up to over 0.35% of the sample. Sequencing was performed on peripheral blood. Receptors were obtained from a man in his fifties or sixties with acute or convalescent COVID-19.

The chain combines TRBV9 with TRBJ1-6; D uncertain. This CDR3 spans 15 amino acids. V lost 4 bases, J lost 8 bases, and 16 bases lay in between. Per germline, CDR1 SGDLS and CDR2 YYNGEE. The CDR3 protein is CASSTRPAKDSPLHF. The CDR3 region has the DNA TGTGCCAGCAGCACCCGACCAGCGAAGGATTCACCCCTCCACTTT.

The gene calls are TRBV2 and TRBJ2-2, with TRBD2 matching over 7 bases. Germline CDR1 and CDR2: SNHLY and FYNNEI. V lost 7 bases and J lost 3; bases outside the gene matches: 8. The CDR3 extends over 15 amino acids. The CDR3 nucleotides read TGTGCCAGCACGTTAGCGGGTAGCGACACCGGGGAGCTGTTTTTT. It specifies CASTLAGSDTGELFF.

The chain couples TRBV11-2 to TRBJ1-1, with TRBD1 as a possible D gene (6 bases). Trimming removed 5 bases from V and 3 bases from J, with 10 bases in between. In germline, CDR1 is SGHAT, CDR2 FQNNGV. The CDR3 extends over 13 amino acids. CDR3 residues: CASSPEGDTEAFF. As DNA, the CDR3 is TGTGCCAGCAGCCCAGAGGGGGACACTGAAGCTTTCTTT.

The V call is TRBV27, the J call TRBJ2-7; TRBD1 is a possible D gene (5 bases). Trimming stripped 3 bases from V and 1 base from J, with 10 bases between. This CDR3 comprises 14 residues. In germline, CDR1 is MNHEY, CDR2 SMNVEV (reference sequence). CDR3 protein: CASSFSPGSYEQYF. The CDR3 bases are TGTGCCAGCAGTTTTTCCCCAGGGTCCTACGAGCAGTACTTC.

The DNA of the CDR3 is TGTGCCAGCAGCTTAGCGGGGACAGCGACGGGGGCTTTCTTT. It is translated as CASSLAGTATGAFF. V and J are TRBV7-8 and TRBJ1-1; 7 bases agree with TRBD1. The CDR3 totals 14 residues. Germline trimming cut 0 bases from V and 11 bases from J; bases unmatched to any gene: 9. Germline V CDR1 and CDR2: SGHVS, FQNEAQ. Together with reference TRBV7-8 and TRBJ1-1, the CDR3 gives the full variable domain: GAGVSQSPRYKVAKRGQDVALRCDPISGHVSLFWYQQALGQGPEFLTYFQNEAQLDKSGLPSDRFFAERPEGSVSTLKIQRTQQEDSAVYLCASSLAGTATGAFFGQGTRLTVV.

This clone was found a few times. The rearrangement uses TRBV27 and TRBJ2-4; 8 bases agree with TRBD2. This CDR3 comprises 16 residues. V lost 3 bases to trimming and J lost 3 bases; unmatched junction nucleotides: 7. Germline assignment: CDR1 MNHEY and CDR2 SMNVEV (reference sequence). DNA of the CDR3: TGTGCCAGCAGTTTTATAGCGGGGTCTGGCAAAAACATTCAGTACTTC. Its translation: CASSFIAGSGKNIQYF.

The rearrangement links TRBV5-4 to TRBJ2-2; 11 nucleotides line up with TRBD2. The length of the CDR3 is 17 residues. The germline CDR1 and CDR2 sequences are SGHNT and YYREEE (reference sequence). V dropped 4 bases and J dropped 1; count of bases not matched to a gene: 6. The CDR3 sequence: CASSPPTSGKNTGELFF. The CDR3 nucleotides read TGTGCCAGCAGCCCTCCGACTAGCGGGAAGAACACCGGGGAGCTGTTTTTT.

The CDR3: CASSSQGARLAGGHTGELFF. Written as DNA, the CDR3 is TGTGCCAGCAGCTCCCAGGGGGCTCGACTCGCGGGGGGGCACACCGGGGAGCTGTTTTTT. The chain couples TRBV7-3 to TRBJ2-2; TRBD2 is a possible D gene (9 bases). The V gene's germline CDR1 is SGHTA and CDR2 FQGTGA. V was trimmed by 4 bases and J by 3 bases, leaving 27 bases between them. CDR3 size: 20 residues.

This clone has only one observation. The J gene is TRBJ2-3, the V gene TRBV6-2 or TRBV6-3; 8 nucleotides agree with TRBD1. CDR3 length: 15 amino acids. V dropped 5 bases and J dropped 3; count of bases not matched to a gene: 7. Germline V gene data show CDR1 as MNHEY and CDR2 as SVGEGT. This CDR3 is CASSMTGALTDTQYF. CDR3 bases: TGTGCCAGCAGTATGACAGGGGCTCTGACAGATACGCAGTATTTT.

V gene TRBV15 combines with J gene TRBJ2-7; 7 bases align to TRBD1. Germline V CDR1 and CDR2: LNHNV, YYDKDF (reference sequence). Germline trimming cut 3 bases from V and 2 bases from J; bases unmatched to any gene: 4. This CDR3 contains 14 residues. In nucleotides, the CDR3 is TGTGCCACCAGCAGCGTTCAGGGGGCCTACGAGCAGTACTTC. Translation gives CATSSVQGAYEQYF.

This clone showed up just once. This chain uses TRBV10-3 with TRBJ2-2, with TRBD1 matching 8 bases. V shed 6 bases, J shed 1 base, and the junction held 10 bases outside the gene matches. Germline V CDR1 and CDR2: ENHRY, SYGVKD. The CDR3 covers 17 residues. This CDR3 reads CAISDSRTGGNTGELFF. CDR3 sequence (DNA): TGTGCCATCAGCGATTCTCGCACAGGGGGGAACACCGGGGAGCTGTTTTTT.

The chain combines TRBV9 with TRBJ2-7; D is possibly TRBD1 (5 bases). Trimming removed 5 bases at V and 1 base at J, with 13 bases between. The CDR3 extends over 14 amino acids. Germline CDR1 is SGDLS and CDR2 is YYNGEE. The CDR3 reads CASSPSRTSYEQYF. The CDR3 DNA reads TGTGCCAGCAGTCCTTCCCGGACATCCTACGAGCAGTACTTC.

J is TRBJ1-1 and V is TRBV5-8; D gene ambiguous. Trimming took 1 base from V and 4 from J, leaving 14 bases between them. CDR1 is SGHTS and CDR2 is YDEGEE in the germline V gene. The CDR3 extends over 15 amino acids. The CDR3 reads CASSLTRDLSTEAFF. CDR3 coding DNA: TGTGCCAGCAGCTTGACGAGGGATCTGAGCACTGAAGCTTTCTTT.

The V gene is TRBV5-4, the J gene TRBJ2-3, with D tentatively TRBD2 (7 bases). The CDR3 contains 16 residues. In germline, CDR1 is SGHNT, CDR2 YYREEE (reference sequence). V lost 4 bases, J lost 2 bases, and 17 bases lay in between. The CDR3 DNA follows: TGTGCCAGCAGCGGAGGGGGGAGGGGGATCACAGATACGCAGTATTTT. Its translation: CASSGGGRGITDTQYF.

This clone has just a few counts. The V and J genes are TRBV5-1 and TRBJ1-1; D remains unclear. There are 14 residues in the CDR3. Per germline, CDR1 SGHRS and CDR2 YFSETQ. With 4 bases removed from V and 0 bases from J, the gap between germline ends came to 10 bases. CDR3 sequence (DNA): TGCGCCAGCAGCACCGAGGGTATGAACACTGAAGCTTTCTTT. Protein: CASSTEGMNTEAFF.

The chain carries TRBV29-1 and TRBJ1-1, with 9 bases aligning to TRBD1. The length of the CDR3 is 13 residues. After removal of 5 bases from V and 4 bases from J, the junction contained 5 bases not matched to a gene. The germline V gene encodes CDR1 SQVTM and CDR2 ANQGSEA. CDR3 coding DNA: TGCAGCGTTAAGAGGGACAGGGCCACTGAAGCTTTCTTT. Protein product: CSVKRDRATEAFF.

The rearrangement links TRBV19 to TRBJ2-5; D is undetermined. The V gene's germline CDR1 is LNHDA and CDR2 SQIVND (reference sequence). Trimming pared 9 bases from V and 5 bases from J, leaving 10 bases between. The CDR3 has 11 amino acids. As DNA, the CDR3 is TGTGCCAGCGGCCAGAGGGAGACCCAGTACTTC. This sequence encodes CASGQRETQYF. Based on the CDR3 plus reference TRBV19 and TRBJ2-5, the full variable domain is DGGITQSPKYLFRKEGQNVTLSCEQNLNHDAMYWYRQDPGQGLRLIYYSQIVNDFQKGDIAEGYSVSREKKESFPLTVTSAQKNPTAFYLCASGQRETQYFGPGTRLLVL.

The V and J genes are TRBV3-1 (or the pseudogene TRBV3-2) and TRBJ1-1; D remains ambiguous. V lost 4 bases, J lost 5 bases, and 17 bases lay in between. Germline loops: CDR1 LGHDT, CDR2 YNNKEL (reference sequence). The CDR3 has 15 amino acids. The CDR3 nucleotides read TGTGCCAGCAGCCTGACCGACAACTTTGATACTGAAGCTTTCTTT. It encodes CASSLTDNFDTEAFF.

Written as DNA, the CDR3 is TGCAGCGTTGAACCGACAGGGACCCTGGGGGAGCAGTACTTC. Protein: CSVEPTGTLGEQYF. J is TRBJ2-7 and V is TRBV29-1, with 7 bases identical to TRBD1. Per germline, CDR1 SQVTM and CDR2 ANQGSEA. Trimming at V came to 2 bases and at J to 7 bases, leaving 11 bases not matched to a gene. The CDR3 spans 14 residues.

V gene TRBV2 combines with J gene TRBJ2-6, with a weak D call TRBD1 (5 bases). The CDR3 covers 15 residues. V lost 4 bases and J lost 0, with 7 bases in between. Germline CDR1 reads SNHLY; CDR2 reads FYNNEI. The CDR3 spells CASSARDSGANVLTF. The CDR3 DNA sequence: TGTGCCAGCAGTGCCAGGGACTCTGGGGCCAACGTCCTGACTTTC.

The V and J genes are TRBV9 and TRBJ2-3, with D perhaps TRBD1 (6 bases). The CDR3 extends over 15 amino acids. Trimming left V 1 base short and J 1 base short, with 10 bases between. Germline V gives CDR1 SGDLS, CDR2 YYNGEE. The CDR3 DNA reads as TGTGCCAGCAGCGTACCAGGGGTGGGCACAGATACGCAGTATTTT. This encodes CASSVPGVGTDTQYF.

V is TRBV24-1 and J is TRBJ2-5; TRBD2 might be the D (7 bases). From germline, CDR1 is KGHDR and CDR2 SFDVKD. The CDR3 totals 18 residues. V gave up 1 base and J gave up 1 base, with 18 bases separating them. CDR3 DNA sequence: TGTGCCACCAGTGATTTTAGAAGAGGGGGGGGTGGCCAAGAGACCCAGTACTTC. It is translated as CATSDFRRGGGGQETQYF.

This sequence joins TRBV19 and TRBJ2-5; 9 bases align to TRBD2. In germline, CDR1 is LNHDA, CDR2 SQIVND (reference sequence). The J segment lost 1 base and the V segment lost 6 bases, leaving 6 bases of the junction unmatched. This CDR3 is 15 amino acids long. CDR3 in amino acids: CASSRGGATQETQYF. CDR3 DNA: TGTGCCAGTAGCCGCGGGGGGGCGACCCAAGAGACCCAGTACTTC.